This is a list of T cell receptor beta chains from one sample in a study of blood T cell repertoires in COVID-19. The assay was immunoSEQ multiplex PCR, and TCRdb's table has in-frame clones only and misses some. The sample holds more than 13,000 clones, 90% seen once. Material for sequencing was peripheral blood. These receptors came from a human donor in a cohort sampled during active COVID-19. CDR3s include the opening cysteine and the closing phenylalanine or tryptophan. D genes are given only for firm matches. Clone size, where shown, is once, few, many, or a class for clones that have expanded.

size: NA; J: TRBJ2-7; V: TRBV6-5; D: NA; DNA: TGTGCCAGCAGCAGAGCGGAGGGTTACGAGCAGTACTTC; CDR3: CASSRAEGYEQYF
size: NA; J: TRBJ2-2; V: TRBV21-1; D: NA; DNA: TGTGCCAGCAGCAAACCGGCTAGTAGGGGCACCGGGGAGCTGTTTTTT; CDR3: CASSKPASRGTGELFF
size: NA; J: TRBJ2-1; V: TRBV2; D: NA; DNA: TGTGCCAGCGGGAGGCCCTACAATGAGCAGTTCTTC; CDR3: CASGRPYNEQFF
size: NA; J: TRBJ2-2; V: TRBV28; D: TRBD1; DNA: TGTGCCAGCAGTTTGGCGTCAGGGGGAACCGGGGAGCTGTTTTTT; CDR3: CASSLASGGTGELFF
size: NA; J: TRBJ2-3; V: TRBV5-1; D: TRBD2; DNA: TGCGCCAGCAGCCTTACTAGCGGGAGCACAGATACGCAGTATTTT; CDR3: CASSLTSGSTDTQYF
size: NA; J: TRBJ1-3; V: TRBV12-5; D: NA; DNA: TGTGCTAGTGGGCCGGGCCAGGGGATCTCTGGAAACACCATATATTTT; CDR3: CASGPGQGISGNTIYF
size: NA; J: TRBJ2-3; V: TRBV12-5; D: TRBD2; DNA: TGTGCTAGTGGTTCTAGCGGGGGGGCCACAGATACGCAGTATTTT; CDR3: CASGSSGGATDTQYF
size: few; J: TRBJ2-7; V: TRBV28; D: TRBD2; DNA: TGTGCCAGCAGACAAGCCATAGCGGGAGAATCCAACGAGCAGTACTTC; CDR3: CASRQAIAGESNEQYF
size: NA; J: TRBJ1-2; V: TRBV29-1; D: NA; DNA: TGCAGCGTTGTGGGGGCGCCTCATGGCTACACCTTC; CDR3: CSVVGAPHGYTF
size: NA; J: TRBJ1-5; V: TRBV24-1; D: TRBD1; DNA: TGTGCCACCAGTGACCCAGGACAGGGTCGCAATCAGCCCCAGCATTTT; CDR3: CATSDPGQGRNQPQHF
size: NA; J: TRBJ2-1; V: TRBV12-3/TRBV12-4; D: NA; DNA: TGTGCCAGCAGTTTAAGCTCTTACAATGAGCAGTTCTTC; CDR3: CASSLSSYNEQFF
size: NA; J: TRBJ2-1; V: TRBV2; D: TRBD2; DNA: TGTGCCATCAAGACTAGCGGGAGCTCCTACAATGAGCAGTTCTTC; CDR3: CAIKTSGSSYNEQFF
size: once; J: TRBJ2-7; V: TRBV27; D: NA; DNA: TGTGCCAGCAGTTTACAGGGTTTCTACGAGCAGTACTTC; CDR3: CASSLQGFYEQYF
size: once; J: TRBJ2-1; V: TRBV29-1; D: TRBD2; DNA: TGCAGCGCTGCGGGGGGTAGGTCCTACAATGAGCAGTTCTTC; CDR3: CSAAGGRSYNEQFF
size: NA; J: TRBJ1-4; V: TRBV18; D: NA; DNA: TGTGCCAGCTCACCTTCACAGGGTCTTAATGAAAAACTGTTTTTT; CDR3: CASSPSQGLNEKLFF
size: NA; J: TRBJ2-1; V: TRBV19; D: TRBD2; DNA: TGTGCCAGTAGTGCCCGCGGGACTAGCGGGGGGAGCTCCTACAATGAGCAGTTCTTC; CDR3: CASSARGTSGGSSYNEQFF
size: NA; J: TRBJ1-2; V: TRBV18; D: TRBD1; DNA: TGTGCCAGCTCACCGGGACAGCTTAACTATGGCTACACCTTC; CDR3: CASSPGQLNYGYTF
size: NA; J: TRBJ2-1; V: TRBV4-3; D: TRBD2; DNA: TGCGCCAGCAGCCAGGAAATGACTAGCCGTAATGAGCAGTTCTTC; CDR3: CASSQEMTSRNEQFF
size: NA; J: TRBJ1-1; V: TRBV10-3; D: NA; DNA: TGTGCCATCAGTGAACTTGGGGCAGGGGTGGAGGCTTTCTTT; CDR3: CAISELGAGVEAFF
size: once; J: TRBJ2-7; V: TRBV11-2; D: TRBD2; DNA: TGTGCCAGCAGCTCTACGGGACTAGCAAGGGAGCAGTACTTC; CDR3: CASSSTGLAREQYF
size: NA; J: TRBJ2-1; V: TRBV19; D: TRBD2; DNA: TGTGCCAGTAGTGGGGGGGGAATAGCGGGAGGGCGCAATGAGCAGTTCTTC; CDR3: CASSGGGIAGGRNEQFF
size: NA; J: TRBJ2-5; V: TRBV7-6; D: TRBD2; DNA: TGTGCCAGCAGCTTAGGATTAGCGGGGGTTCAGGAGACCCAGTACTTC; CDR3: CASSLGLAGVQETQYF
size: NA; J: TRBJ2-3; V: TRBV9; D: TRBD2; DNA: TGTGCCAGCAGCGTAGGGCTAGCGGGAGGTTATGACGGCACAGATACGCAGTATTTT; CDR3: CASSVGLAGGYDGTDTQYF
size: NA; J: TRBJ1-1; V: TRBV5-1; D: NA; DNA: TGCGCCAGCAGCTTGGTCCGCACTGATGGAGCTTTCTTT; CDR3: CASSLVRTDGAFF
size: NA; J: TRBJ1-2; V: TRBV9; D: TRBD1; DNA: TGTGCCAGCAGCGTAGTGGGACAGGGGGAATCGGGCTACACCTTC; CDR3: CASSVVGQGESGYTF
size: NA; J: TRBJ2-7; V: TRBV6-5; D: NA; DNA: TGTGCCAGCAGTAGAGGGGGTTACGGTTACGAGCAGTACTTC; CDR3: CASSRGGYGYEQYF